This T cell receptor (beta chain) was profiled in a study of T cells in Graves' hyperthyroidism and ophthalmopathy. An absence of ophthalmopathy progression within 18 months meant stable Graves' hyperthyroidism. Thyroid ultrasound and orbital computed tomography, with clinical symptoms and serum thyroxine and TRAb, informed diagnoses. Findings of the study overall: In blood, most of the thyroid clonotypes expanded above 0.001 were also present.

This CDR3 is 13 amino acids long. Germline V gene sequence: CDR1 MGHRA, CDR2 YSYEKL. The V and J ends lost 0 bases and 7 bases respectively, with 10 bases between them. In this sample, this clonotype turned up a few times. The antigen is undetermined. Amplification of TCR beta CDR3 regions used RNA as the template. First-round RT-PCR of the TCR CDR3 relied on the HTBI primer set. From the multiplex PCR reads, TCRdb called clonotypes with MiXCR, one entry per CDR3 protein. The sample holds hundreds of thousands of distinct CDR3 sequences, 16% seen once. This sequence joins TRBV4-1 and TRBJ2-7, with a possible D match to TRBD2 (6 bases). The clonotype comes from a woman between 18 and 29 years old with Graves' hyperthyroidism. The sample taken for sequencing was blood. The CDR3 DNA reads as TGCGCCAGCAGCCAAGACGTGGAGGGGGAGCAGTACTTC. Its protein is CASSQDVEGEQYF.